Listed below are T cell receptor beta chains from one sample, sequenced in a study of shared clonotypes between healthy human individuals. The repertoire was sequenced with immunoSEQ multiplex PCR; TCRdb's copy has only in-frame clones and lacks some. The data hold a few hundred thousand clones, with roughly 97% observed a single time. The sequenced material came from naive CD4+ T cells sorted from blood. These receptors were taken from a woman in her 30s in good health. Both conserved end residues are part of each CDR3. D genes are given only for firm matches. Clone size, where shown, is once, few, many, or a class for clones that have expanded.

>-|TRBJ1-2|TRBV19|-
TGTGCCAGTAGTATAATTTCTGATGTACCTGGCTACACCTTC
CASSIISDVPGYTF
>-|TRBJ1-2|TRBV27|-
TGTGCCAGCAGCCAAACCAGGGTTAACTATGGCTACACCTTC
CASSQTRVNYGYTF
>-|TRBJ2-3|TRBV28|TRBD2
TGTGCCACAGTAGCGGGAGGAACAGATACGCAGTATTTT
CATVAGGTDTQYF
>-|TRBJ2-7|TRBV21-1|-
TGTGCCAGCAGCGCCCGGCGGACTAGCGGGGGCTACGAGCAGTACTTC
CASSARRTSGGYEQYF
>once|TRBJ2-3|TRBV19|TRBD2
TGTGCCAGTAGTAGAACTAGCGGGTACGGCACAGATACGCAGTATTTT
CASSRTSGYGTDTQYF
>-|TRBJ1-1|TRBV28|-
TGTGCCAGCAGTTCCTTGATGGGGAGGGGAACTGAAGCTTTCTTT
CASSSLMGRGTEAFF
>-|TRBJ1-2|TRBV2|-
TGTGCCAGCAGTGAAGACGGTGGCTACACCTTC
CASSEDGGYTF
>-|TRBJ1-1|TRBV9|-
TGTGCCAGCAGCGCTGCCTACGGACGGCCGACGAACACTGAAGCTTTCTTT
CASSAAYGRPTNTEAFF
>-|TRBJ2-7|TRBV4-1|TRBD2
TGCGCCAGCAGCCAAGTTCTCCGGAAGCGGGAGAGAAACGAGCAGTACTTC
CASSQVLRKRERNEQYF
>once|TRBJ2-3|TRBV6-5|-
TGTGCCAGCAGTTACTCTGGTATGGGAGGCGATACGCAGTATTTT
CASSYSGMGGDTQYF
>-|TRBJ2-4|TRBV28|-
TGTGCCAGCAGTTTAGAGGGCCGCGCGACCAAAAACATTCAGTACTTC
CASSLEGRATKNIQYF
>-|TRBJ1-4|TRBV28|-
TGTGCCAGCAGTTTATCTGAGGGGATTGCAACTAATGAAAAACTGTTTTTT
CASSLSEGIATNEKLFF
>-|TRBJ1-4|TRBV6-5|-
TGTGCCAGCAGGACGGGAACTAATGAAAAACTGTTTTTT
CASRTGTNEKLFF
>-|TRBJ2-7|TRBV6-1|TRBD1
TGTGCCAGCAGGGGGGACAGGATACGTACGAGCATTCACTTC
CASRGDRIRTSIHF
>-|TRBJ2-1|TRBV9|TRBD2
TGTGCCAGCAGCACCCGACTAGCGGTCTACAATGAGCAGTTCTTC
CASSTRLAVYNEQFF
>-|TRBJ2-1|TRBV7-2|-
TGTGCCAGCAGCTTAGAAATGAGAGTTAGGCGCGAGCAGTTCTTC
CASSLEMRVRREQFF
>-|TRBJ2-4|TRBV5-1|-
TGCGCCAGCAGCCCTGACTCTGTGCCCAAAAACATTCAGTACTTC
CASSPDSVPKNIQYF
>-|TRBJ2-7|TRBV7-2|-
TGTGCCAGCAGCTTAGCCGAGGGGACCAACTCCTACGAGCAGTACTTC
CASSLAEGTNSYEQYF
>once|TRBJ2-5|TRBV11-3|-
TGTGCCAGCAGCACTAGGGGAGGAGAGACCCAGTACTTC
CASSTRGGETQYF
>-|TRBJ2-1|TRBV11-2|TRBD2
TGTGCCAGCAGCTTCACGGGAGGGAACGACAATGAGCAGTTCTTC
CASSFTGGNDNEQFF
>-|TRBJ2-7|TRBV5-1|-
TGCGCCAGCAGCTTACCAGGGGCGCGCGAGCAGTACTTC
CASSLPGAREQYF
>-|TRBJ2-7|TRBV11-2|TRBD2
TGTGCCAGCAGCTTGTCTAGCGGGAGCTCCTACGAGCAGTACTTC
CASSLSSGSSYEQYF
>once|TRBJ1-5|TRBV11-2|TRBD1
TGTGCCAGCAGCCCACAGGGGGGAGGCAATCAGCCCCAGCATTTT
CASSPQGGGNQPQHF
>-|TRBJ1-2|TRBV5-6|-
TGTGCCAGCAGCTTGGGGGAAATGGACTATGGCTACACCTTC
CASSLGEMDYGYTF
>-|TRBJ2-3|TRBV4-1|-
TGCGCCAGCAGCCAAGATAGAGGGACGCAGTATTTT
CASSQDRGTQYF
>-|TRBJ2-5|TRBV14|TRBD1
TGTGCCAGCAGCCCCCGACAGGGGCAGGAGACCCAGTACTTC
CASSPRQGQETQYF
>-|TRBJ2-1|TRBV11-3|-
TGTGCCAGCAGCCTCGGGGGCCTGGGAGCCTACAATGAGCAGTTCTTC
CASSLGGLGAYNEQFF
>-|TRBJ1-4|TRBV14|TRBD1
TGTGCCAGCAGTCAAGATTACGCAGGGGGCTCAACTAATGAAAAACTGTTTTTT
CASSQDYAGGSTNEKLFF
>-|TRBJ1-1|TRBV27|TRBD1
TGTGCCAGCAGACGGGACAGGGGGCGGGAAACTGAAGCTTTCTTT
CASRRDRGRETEAFF
>once|TRBJ2-7|TRBV28|TRBD2
TGTGCCAGCAGTTCTACCGGGACTAGCTTCTCCTACGAGCAGTACTTC
CASSSTGTSFSYEQYF
>-|TRBJ1-2|TRBV5-1|-
TGCGCCAGCAGCTTGGATGGTCATGGCTACACCTTC
CASSLDGHGYTF
>once|TRBJ1-2|TRBV7-2|-
TGTGCCAGCAGCTCCCTATATCGAGCGGTACATGGCTACACCTTC
CASSSLYRAVHGYTF
>-|TRBJ1-1|TRBV7-2|TRBD1
TGTGCCAGCAGCCCCCGGACAGGGCAAACCACTGAAGCTTTCTTT
CASSPRTGQTTEAFF
>-|TRBJ2-3|TRBV5-1|TRBD2
TGCGCCAGCAGCACGACAGCGGGAGGGGGTGATACGCAGTATTTT
CASSTTAGGGDTQYF
>-|TRBJ2-7|TRBV7-9|TRBD1
TGTGCCAGCAGCTTAGGGGCCAGGGGGCCTTTGGGTGTCGAGCAGTACTTC
CASSLGARGPLGVEQYF
>-|TRBJ1-2|TRBV2|-
TGTGCCAGCAGTGATCAGGGGCCTCAATATGGCTACACCTTC
CASSDQGPQYGYTF
>-|TRBJ1-5|TRBV2|-
TGTGCCGCAACAGCCGTATTGAATCAGCCCCAGCATTTT
CAATAVLNQPQHF
>-|TRBJ2-2|TRBV19|-
TGTGCCAGTAGGGGGGCAGAGAGCACCGGGGAGCTGTTTTTT
CASRGAESTGELFF
>-|TRBJ2-6|TRBV28|-
TGTGCCAGCAGTTTATCGGGGGCCAACGTCCTGACTTTC
CASSLSGANVLTF
>-|TRBJ1-1|TRBV28|-
TGTGCCAGCAGTTTAAGAAACACTGAAGCTTTCTTT
CASSLRNTEAFF
>-|TRBJ2-7|TRBV14|-
TGTGCCAGCAGCCAATTTGACCCCCGAGGGAGCCTATACGGGCCCTACGAGCAGTACTTC
CASSQFDPRGSLYGPYEQYF
>-|TRBJ2-5|TRBV11-3|TRBD2
TGTGCCAGCAGCTTCCCGCGGGTCGGTGGCGGGAGGGCAGCAGAGACCCAGTACTTC
CASSFPRVGGGRAAETQYF
>-|TRBJ2-1|TRBV14|TRBD2
TGTGCCAGCAGCCTTCTAGCGGGAGCCTACAATGAGCAGTTCTTC
CASSLLAGAYNEQFF
>-|TRBJ1-5|TRBV19|-
TGTGCCAGTAGTGTTCGTGGGAGCAATCAGCCCCAGCATTTT
CASSVRGSNQPQHF
>-|TRBJ2-2|TRBV28|TRBD2
TGTGCCAGCAGGACCGGGACTAGCAATACCGGGGAGCTGTTTTTT
CASRTGTSNTGELFF
>-|TRBJ2-3|TRBV7-9|TRBD1
TGTGCCAGCAGCCGGACAGGCGATACGCAGTATTTT
CASSRTGDTQYF
>-|TRBJ2-1|TRBV5-1|-
TGCGCCAGCAGCTCCCCGGGCCCCAGGTACAATGAGCAGTTCTTC
CASSSPGPRYNEQFF
>-|TRBJ2-1|TRBV27|-
TGTGCCAGCAGTCCACCACCCCGGATCAGCTCCTACAATGAGCAGTTCTTC
CASSPPPRISSYNEQFF
>-|TRBJ2-1|TRBV27|-
TGTGCCAGCAGTCTAAACTCCTACAATGAGCAGTTCTTC
CASSLNSYNEQFF
>-|TRBJ2-7|TRBV5-1|-
TGCGCCAGCAGCCCATCCCAGAACTCCTACGAGCAGTACTTC
CASSPSQNSYEQYF
>-|TRBJ2-3|TRBV7-2|-
TGTGCCAGCAGCTACATGGGACACACAGATACGCAGTATTTT
CASSYMGHTDTQYF
>-|TRBJ1-2|TRBV29-1|-
TGCAGCGTTGAAATGACAGGACGGGACTATGGCTACACCTTC
CSVEMTGRDYGYTF
>once|TRBJ2-7|TRBV13|TRBD2
TGTGCCAGCAGTTCACTAGCGTTTAGCTCCTACGAGCAGTACTTC
CASSSLAFSSYEQYF
>-|TRBJ1-4|TRBV15|-
TGTGCCACCAGCGCTGATAGGGGCGGGGCAACTAATGAAAAACTGTTTTTT
CATSADRGGATNEKLFF
>-|TRBJ2-4|TRBV6-5|-
TGTGCCAGCAGAGATATAGTAGCCAAAAACATTCAGTACTTC
CASRDIVAKNIQYF